This T cell receptor beta chain was obtained from a study of T cell responses to AZD1222 COVID-19 vaccine. Study results and caveats: Donors in the cohort were predominantly white British and more often female, and clonal diversity was possibly underestimated. Regions 160-218 and 743-854 held dominance among vaccine-associated CD4 TCRs, which spanned spike. Reports indicate that nearly half of spike-specific TCRs are directed at unmutated variant regions.

Germline CDR1 and CDR2: MNHEY and SMNVEV (reference sequence). The J segment lost 7 bases and the V segment lost 6 bases, leaving 15 bases of the junction unmatched. This CDR3 spans 16 amino acids. Method: immunoSEQ multiplex PCR; TCRdb's copy keeps in-frame clones and lacks some. The sample lists tens of thousands of clones; nearly 90% were seen once. Comments on this clone: Its target is unknown.

The specimen was peripheral blood, collected on day 0 of AZD1222 vaccination. The V gene is TRBV27, the J gene TRBJ1-5, with 7 nucleotides matching TRBD1. The TCR was taken from an adult in good health. The chain's CDR3 is CASSPYPTGLGQPQHF. The CDR3, as DNA: TGTGCCAGCAGCCCTTATCCGACAGGGCTCGGGCAGCCCCAGCATTTT.